These T cell receptor beta chains were read from a single sample in a study of OX40 agonist ivuxolimab in advanced cancers. Sequencing was performed with immunoSEQ multiplex PCR; in TCRdb, only in-frame clones are kept and a portion is missing. The profile covers over 90,000 clones, with 85% to 90% appearing a single time and about 2% taken by the ten largest. Sequences were derived from CD4+ or CD8+ T cells sorted from blood, sampled in a trial of the OX40 agonist ivuxolimab. The receptors derive from an adult with an advanced solid tumor such as melanoma, head and neck, liver or kidney cancer. CDR3s include the opening cysteine and the closing phenylalanine or tryptophan. A D gene is named only where the DNA matches it firmly. Clone sizes are given selectively: once, few, many, or a class where the clone is expanded.

D gene | clone size | J gene | V gene | CDR3 protein | CDR3 DNA
TRBD2 | . | TRBJ2-5 | TRBV9 | CASSGGTSGMRETQYF | TGTGCCAGCAGCGGAGGGACTAGCGGGATGAGGGAGACCCAGTACTTC
TRBD2 | . | TRBJ2-1 | TRBV7-9 | CASSLGGVSGTSMNEQFF | TGTGCCAGCAGCTTAGGGGGGGTGTCCGGGACTAGTATGAATGAGCAGTTCTTC
TRBD1 | . | TRBJ1-3 | TRBV6-6 | CASRLQGAGNTIYF | TGTGCCAGCAGGCTTCAGGGGGCGGGAAACACCATATATTTT
. | . | TRBJ1-3 | TRBV7-9 | CASSSFDGNTIYF | TGTGCCAGCAGCTCATTTGATGGAAACACCATATATTTT
. | . | TRBJ2-7 | TRBV6-5 | CATNTGLYEQYF | TGTGCCACCAACACAGGGCTCTACGAGCAGTACTTC
TRBD1 | . | TRBJ2-2 | TRBV7-9 | CASSHPTGGFYTGELFF | TGTGCCAGCAGCCACCCGACAGGGGGGTTTTACACCGGGGAGCTGTTTTTT
TRBD2 | . | TRBJ2-7 | TRBV2 | CASSEAGGRSSYEQYF | TGTGCCAGCAGTGAAGCGGGCGGGAGGAGCTCCTACGAGCAGTACTTC
. | . | TRBJ2-2 | TRBV7-3 | CASSLPNTGELFF | TGTGCCAGCAGCTTACCGAACACCGGGGAGCTGTTTTTT
TRBD1 | . | TRBJ1-5 | TRBV6-6 | CASSKAGTGGNQPQHF | TGTGCCAGCAGTAAGGCCGGGACAGGGGGCAATCAGCCCCAGCATTTT
. | . | TRBJ2-2 | TRBV5-4 | CASSSMNTGELFF | TGTGCCAGCAGCTCCATGAACACCGGGGAGCTGTTTTTT
. | once | TRBJ1-6 | TRBV28 | CASKGWNNSPLHF | TGTGCCAGCAAGGGATGGAATAATTCACCCCTCCACTTT
TRBD1 | . | TRBJ2-3 | TRBV5-8 | CASSPGQDPASTDTQYF | TGTGCCAGCAGCCCTGGACAGGATCCAGCTAGCACAGATACGCAGTATTTT
. | . | TRBJ1-1 | TRBV10-3 | CAISGGLLNTEAFF | TGTGCCATCAGTGGGGGCCTCCTGAACACTGAAGCTTTCTTT
. | . | TRBJ2-5 | TRBV6-1 | CASSSNGETQYF | TGTGCCAGCAGCTCCAACGGGGAGACCCAGTACTTC
. | . | TRBJ1-5 | TRBV19 | CASSPPRQVFGQPQHF | TGTGCCAGTAGTCCCCCGCGACAGGTCTTTGGTCAGCCCCAGCATTTT
. | . | TRBJ2-1 | TRBV5-1 | CASRFTSSSYNEQFF | TGCGCCAGCAGGTTTACGAGTAGCTCCTACAATGAGCAGTTCTTC
TRBD1 | . | TRBJ2-1 | TRBV18 | CASSHYNRDSVGQFF | TGTGCCAGCTCACACTACAACCGGGACAGCGTTGGGCAGTTCTTC
. | . | TRBJ1-2 | TRBV5-6 | CASSLAGGYGYTF | TGTGCCAGCAGCCTGGCGGGAGGCTATGGCTACACCTTC
TRBD1 | . | TRBJ2-7 | TRBV18 | CASSPPDRDYEQYF | TGTGCCAGCTCACCGCCCGACAGGGACTACGAGCAGTACTTC
. | once | TRBJ1-2 | TRBV19 | CASSTPMGGYTF | TGTGCCAGTAGTACTCCTATGGGTGGCTACACCTTC
. | few | TRBJ2-1 | TRBV7-3 | CASSEQGRDEQFF | TGTGCCAGCAGCGAACAGGGTAGGGATGAGCAGTTCTTC
. | . | TRBJ1-4 | TRBV15 | CATSRRGAGVSEKLFF | TGTGCCACCAGCAGACGTGGGGCGGGTGTGAGTGAAAAACTGTTTTTT
. | . | TRBJ1-1 | TRBV25-1 | CASSTGTNTEAFF | TGTGCCAGCTCGACAGGTACGAACACTGAAGCTTTCTTT
. | . | TRBJ2-1 | TRBV6-5 | CASTPTWRRYNEQFF | TGTGCCAGCACTCCGACTTGGCGGAGATACAATGAGCAGTTCTTC
. | . | TRBJ2-3 | TRBV6-1 | CASGPRVSTDTQYF | TGTGCCAGCGGGCCTCGGGTTAGCACAGATACGCAGTATTTT